These 6 T cell receptor beta chains share one sample of origin, sequenced in a study of T-cell reconstitution after alpha-beta-depleted transplantation in children. This sample's TCRbeta library carried unique molecular identifier barcodes. TCRdb re-analysed the PCR reads in MiXCR, keeping a single row per CDR3 protein. The sample includes roughly 300,000 distinct CDR3 sequences, 10% seen only once; the top ten take less than 2.5%. Material: PBMCs from the stem cell graft donor, obtained from the stem cell graft. These receptors were collected from a human donor who donated a stem cell graft to a child with acute lymphoblastic leukemia.

This clonotype came up a few times. V and J are TRBV7-3 and TRBJ2-7; the D is unclear. Germline V gives CDR1 SGHTA, CDR2 FQGTGA. V was shortened by 5 bases and J by 0 bases, with 14 bases between the two germline ends. The CDR3 is 15 amino acids. The CDR3 reads CASSPTGGFSYEQYF. CDR3 sequence (DNA): TGTGCCAGCAGCCCTACGGGCGGATTCTCCTACGAGCAGTACTTC. The full variable domain, its missing parts supplied by reference TRBV7-3 and TRBJ2-7, is GAGVSQTPSNKVTEKGKYVELRCDPISGHTALYWYRQSLGQGPEFLIYFQGTGAADDSGLPNDRFFAVRPEGSVSTLKIQRTERGDSAVYLCASSPTGGFSYEQYFGPGTRLTVT.

The rearrangement links TRBV7-2 to TRBJ2-3, with 9 bases fitting TRBD2. Germline values: CDR1 SGHTA, CDR2 FQGNSA. Germline trimming cut 4 bases from V and 4 bases from J; bases unmatched to any gene: 9. The CDR3 totals 16 residues. The CDR3 is CASSSIAGAPADTQYF. The CDR3 DNA sequence: TGTGCCAGCAGCTCTATAGCGGGAGCCCCGGCAGATACGCAGTATTTT.

This clonotype was seen more than once but under ten times. The chain links TRBV12-3 or TRBV12-4 to TRBJ2-1; perhaps TRBD2 as D (5 bases). Trimming pared 7 bases from V and 0 bases from J, leaving 22 bases between. This CDR3 comprises 18 residues. The CDR3 nucleotides are TGTGCCAGCACCATGGACTGGGGAAGCTTAAGCTCCTACAATGAGCAGTTCTTC. The encoded protein is CASTMDWGSLSSYNEQFF.

This clonotype has a count of ten or more. The chain joins TRBV27 to TRBJ2-3; tentative D call: TRBD1 (6 bases). This CDR3 is built from 16 residues. Germline CDR1 and CDR2: MNHEY and SMNVEV (reference sequence). V lost 5 bases and J lost 5, with 20 bases in between. The CDR3 DNA sequence: TGTGCCAGCAGTGTTTCGACTCCCCTGGGACAAGATACGCAGTATTTT. This encodes CASSVSTPLGQDTQYF.

V usage is TRBV20-1 and J usage is TRBJ2-1, with 13 bases matching TRBD2. The CDR3 covers 16 residues. Germline CDR1 is DFQATT and CDR2 is SNEGSKA (reference sequence). V shed 3 bases and J 8 bases; nucleotides not matched to a gene: 10. CDR3 DNA sequence: TGCAGTGCTAGTATCGGACTAGCGGGAGTCGGCTATGAGCAGTTCTTC. Amino acid sequence: CSASIGLAGVGYEQFF.

V and J are TRBV7-9 and TRBJ1-1; no firm D call. Trimming cost V 10 bases and J 3 bases, with 9 bases left between them. The CDR3 is 11 residues long. CDR1 and CDR2 from the germline V gene are SEHNR and FQNEAQ (reference sequence). Here the CDR3 reads CAIELHTEAFF. The CDR3, as DNA: TGTGCCATTGAGCTCCACACTGAAGCTTTCTTT. Full variable domain (remainder filled in from reference TRBV7-9 and TRBJ1-1): DTGVSQNPRHKITKRGQNVTFRCDPISEHNRLYWYRQTLGQGPEFLTYFQNEAQLEKSRLLSDRFSAERPKGSFSTLEIQRTEQGDSAMYLCAIELHTEAFFGQGTRLTVV.